The rows below give T cell receptor beta chains drawn from one sample of a study of identifying expanded T cells in peripheral blood. Sequencing was performed with immunoSEQ multiplex PCR; in TCRdb, only in-frame clones are kept and a portion is missing. The sample has 85,000 to 95,000 clones, around nine tenths seen once. Sequenced material: blood. All receptors come from a person aged 18 to 75 in good health. The CDR3 runs from the conserved cysteine through the conserved F or W. Fields, in order: clone size, CDR3 length, D gene, J gene, V gene, CDR3 protein, CDR3 DNA. D genes are given only for firm matches. Not every row has a clone size; where given, it reads once, few, many or a size class.

clone size: -; CDR3 length: 14; D gene: -; J gene: TRBJ2-3; V gene: TRBV15; CDR3 protein: CATTPGDGTDTQYF; CDR3 DNA: TGTGCCACCACCCCAGGGGATGGCACAGATACGCAGTATTTT
clone size: -; CDR3 length: 18; D gene: TRBD2; J gene: TRBJ2-3; V gene: TRBV5-1; CDR3 protein: CASSLAKLAGASTDTQYF; CDR3 DNA: TGCGCCAGCAGCTTGGCCAAACTAGCGGGGGCTAGCACAGATACGCAGTATTTT
clone size: -; CDR3 length: 14; D gene: -; J gene: TRBJ1-1; V gene: TRBV7-2; CDR3 protein: CASSFPRVNTEAFF; CDR3 DNA: TGTGCCAGCAGCTTCCCAAGGGTGAACACTGAAGCTTTCTTT
clone size: -; CDR3 length: 14; D gene: -; J gene: TRBJ2-7; V gene: TRBV5-5; CDR3 protein: CASSLGDGGYEQYF; CDR3 DNA: TGTGCCAGCAGCTTAGGAGACGGAGGTTACGAGCAGTACTTC
clone size: -; CDR3 length: 18; D gene: TRBD2; J gene: TRBJ2-7; V gene: TRBV2; CDR3 protein: CASSRPKGSGGPFYEQYF; CDR3 DNA: TGTGCCAGCAGTCGACCAAAGGGTTCGGGAGGGCCTTTTTACGAGCAGTACTTC
clone size: -; CDR3 length: 11; D gene: -; J gene: TRBJ1-4; V gene: TRBV7-8; CDR3 protein: CASSFGLELFF; CDR3 DNA: TGTGCCAGCAGCTTCGGGTTGGAACTGTTTTTT
clone size: -; CDR3 length: 12; D gene: TRBD2; J gene: TRBJ2-7; V gene: TRBV6-1; CDR3 protein: CASGTSGPLDYF; CDR3 DNA: TGTGCCAGCGGGACTAGCGGCCCCCTCGACTACTTC
clone size: -; CDR3 length: 16; D gene: TRBD1; J gene: TRBJ2-3; V gene: TRBV9; CDR3 protein: CASSPRQGALADTQYF; CDR3 DNA: TGTGCCAGCAGCCCCCGACAGGGGGCGCTTGCAGATACGCAGTATTTT
clone size: -; CDR3 length: 18; D gene: TRBD1; J gene: TRBJ2-2; V gene: TRBV28; CDR3 protein: CASSPGGQLSVLTGELFF; CDR3 DNA: TGTGCCAGCAGCCCAGGGGGACAGTTATCAGTTCTCACCGGGGAGCTGTTTTTT
clone size: -; CDR3 length: 13; D gene: TRBD1; J gene: TRBJ2-5; V gene: TRBV18; CDR3 protein: CASSTTGGETQYF; CDR3 DNA: TGTGCCAGCTCTACCACAGGGGGAGAGACCCAGTACTTC
clone size: -; CDR3 length: 14; D gene: -; J gene: TRBJ2-1; V gene: TRBV9; CDR3 protein: CASSVAGNYNEQFF; CDR3 DNA: TGTGCCAGCAGCGTAGCAGGGAACTACAATGAGCAGTTCTTC
clone size: -; CDR3 length: 14; D gene: -; J gene: TRBJ1-6; V gene: TRBV6-6; CDR3 protein: CASSDRGYNSPLHF; CDR3 DNA: TGTGCCAGCAGTGACCGGGGGTATAATTCACCCCTCCACTTT
clone size: -; CDR3 length: 14; D gene: TRBD1; J gene: TRBJ2-5; V gene: TRBV10-3; CDR3 protein: CAISGTGEGETQYF; CDR3 DNA: TGTGCCATCAGTGGGACAGGGGAAGGGGAGACCCAGTACTTC
clone size: few; CDR3 length: 13; D gene: -; J gene: TRBJ2-7; V gene: TRBV5-1; CDR3 protein: CASSLEGLYEQYF; CDR3 DNA: TGCGCCAGCAGCTTGGAGGGTTTATACGAGCAGTACTTC
clone size: -; CDR3 length: 15; D gene: -; J gene: TRBJ1-4; V gene: TRBV5-1; CDR3 protein: CASSDGVATNEKLFF; CDR3 DNA: TGCGCCAGCAGTGACGGGGTTGCAACTAATGAAAAACTGTTTTTT
clone size: once; CDR3 length: 13; D gene: TRBD1; J gene: TRBJ1-1; V gene: TRBV6-5; CDR3 protein: CASGQAPNTEAFF; CDR3 DNA: TGTGCCAGCGGACAGGCGCCGAACACTGAAGCTTTCTTT
clone size: -; CDR3 length: 12; D gene: -; J gene: TRBJ1-3; V gene: TRBV28; CDR3 protein: CASRISRDTIYF; CDR3 DNA: TGTGCCAGCAGGATCAGCCGGGACACCATATATTTT
clone size: -; CDR3 length: 14; D gene: -; J gene: TRBJ2-5; V gene: TRBV15; CDR3 protein: CATSRDGTEETQYF; CDR3 DNA: TGTGCCACCAGCAGAGATGGGACGGAGGAGACCCAGTACTTC
clone size: few; CDR3 length: 15; D gene: TRBD1; J gene: TRBJ2-7; V gene: TRBV6-5; CDR3 protein: CASSYLRQGAYEQYF; CDR3 DNA: TGTGCCAGCAGTTACCTCCGACAGGGAGCCTACGAGCAGTACTTC
clone size: -; CDR3 length: 12; D gene: -; J gene: TRBJ2-7; V gene: TRBV6-1; CDR3 protein: CASRDSSYEQYF; CDR3 DNA: TGTGCCAGCAGGGACAGCTCCTACGAGCAGTACTTC
clone size: -; CDR3 length: 14; D gene: TRBD2; J gene: TRBJ2-3; V gene: TRBV4-3; CDR3 protein: CASSYRDYTDTQYF; CDR3 DNA: TGCGCCAGCAGCTATCGGGACTACACAGATACGCAGTATTTT
clone size: -; CDR3 length: 16; D gene: TRBD2; J gene: TRBJ2-3; V gene: TRBV7-2; CDR3 protein: CASSLVLAGRTDTQYF; CDR3 DNA: TGTGCCAGCAGCTTAGTACTAGCGGGCCGCACAGATACGCAGTATTTT
clone size: -; CDR3 length: 15; D gene: TRBD2; J gene: TRBJ2-3; V gene: TRBV2; CDR3 protein: CASSDWTSGADTQYF; CDR3 DNA: TGTGCCAGCAGTGACTGGACTAGCGGGGCAGATACGCAGTATTTT
clone size: -; CDR3 length: 13; D gene: TRBD2; J gene: TRBJ2-1; V gene: TRBV10-3; CDR3 protein: CATSSGSYNEQFF; CDR3 DNA: TGTGCCACCTCTAGCGGCTCCTACAATGAGCAGTTCTTC
clone size: -; CDR3 length: 15; D gene: -; J gene: TRBJ2-7; V gene: TRBV15; CDR3 protein: CATSRDKWENYEQYF; CDR3 DNA: TGTGCCACCAGCAGAGATAAATGGGAGAACTACGAGCAGTACTTC
clone size: -; CDR3 length: 15; D gene: TRBD1; J gene: TRBJ1-1; V gene: TRBV27; CDR3 protein: CASRPGGRGNTEAFF; CDR3 DNA: TGTGCCAGCAGACCAGGGGGCCGGGGCAACACTGAAGCTTTCTTT
clone size: -; CDR3 length: 15; D gene: -; J gene: TRBJ2-7; V gene: TRBV6-1; CDR3 protein: CASSGRPRDGYEQYF; CDR3 DNA: TGTGCCAGCAGTGGTAGACCGAGGGACGGGTACGAGCAGTACTTC